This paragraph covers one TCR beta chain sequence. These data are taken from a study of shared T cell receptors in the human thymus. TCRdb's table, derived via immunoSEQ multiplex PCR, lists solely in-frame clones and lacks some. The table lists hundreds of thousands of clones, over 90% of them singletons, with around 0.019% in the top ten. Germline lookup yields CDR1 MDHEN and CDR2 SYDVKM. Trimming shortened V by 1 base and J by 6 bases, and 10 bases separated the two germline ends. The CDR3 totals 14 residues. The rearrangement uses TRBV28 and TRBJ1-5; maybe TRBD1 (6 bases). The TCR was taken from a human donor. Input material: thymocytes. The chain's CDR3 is CASSLLGASQPQHF. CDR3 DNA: TGTGCCAGCAGTTTATTGGGGGCAAGTCAGCCCCAGCATTTT.